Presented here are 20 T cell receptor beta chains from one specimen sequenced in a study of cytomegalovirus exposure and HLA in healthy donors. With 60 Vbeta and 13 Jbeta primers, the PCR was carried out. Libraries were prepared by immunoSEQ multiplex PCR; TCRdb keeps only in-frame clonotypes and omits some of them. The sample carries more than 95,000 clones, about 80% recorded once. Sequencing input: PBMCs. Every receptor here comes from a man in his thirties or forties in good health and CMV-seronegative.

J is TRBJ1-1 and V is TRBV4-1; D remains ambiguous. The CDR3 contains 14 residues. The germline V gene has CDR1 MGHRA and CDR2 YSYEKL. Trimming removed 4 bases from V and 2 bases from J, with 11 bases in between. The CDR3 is CASSPRPANTEAFF. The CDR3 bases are TGCGCCAGCAGCCCTAGACCGGCCAACACTGAAGCTTTCTTT.

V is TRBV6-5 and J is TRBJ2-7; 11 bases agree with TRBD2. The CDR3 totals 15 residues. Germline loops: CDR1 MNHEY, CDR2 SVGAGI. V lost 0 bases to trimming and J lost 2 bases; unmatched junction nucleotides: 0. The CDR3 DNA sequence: TGTGCCAGCAGTTACTCGACTAGCGGGACCTACGAGCAGTACTTC. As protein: CASSYSTSGTYEQYF.

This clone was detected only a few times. The CDR3 spells CASSYSDRGREAGANVLTF. CDR3 nucleotide sequence: TGTGCCAGCAGTTACTCGGACAGGGGCCGTGAGGCTGGGGCCAACGTCCTGACTTTC. This sequence joins TRBV6-8 and TRBJ2-6; 9 bases are shared with TRBD1. Per the germline V gene, CDR1 is MNHGY and CDR2 is SAAAGT. This CDR3 has 19 amino acids. V was pared by 0 bases and J by 2 bases, with 8 bases of the junction left unmatched.

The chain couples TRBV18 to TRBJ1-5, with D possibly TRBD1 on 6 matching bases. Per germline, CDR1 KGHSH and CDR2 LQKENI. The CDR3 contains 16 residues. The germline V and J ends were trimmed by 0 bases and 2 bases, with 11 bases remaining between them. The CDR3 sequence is CASSPPGGGGNQPQHF. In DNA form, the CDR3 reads TGTGCCAGCTCACCACCGGGGGGGGGCGGCAATCAGCCCCAGCATTTT. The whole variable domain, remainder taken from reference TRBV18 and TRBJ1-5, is NAGVMQNPRHLVRRRGQEARLRCSPMKGHSHVYWYRQLPEEGLKFMVYLQKENIIDESGMPKERFSAEFPKEGPSILRIQQVVRGDSAAYFCASSPPGGGGNQPQHFGDGTRLSIL.

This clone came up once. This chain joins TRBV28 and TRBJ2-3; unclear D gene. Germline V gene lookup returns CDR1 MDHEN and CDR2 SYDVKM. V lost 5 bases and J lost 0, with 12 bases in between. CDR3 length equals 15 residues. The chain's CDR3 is CASSPRGASTDTQYF. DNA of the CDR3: TGTGCCAGCAGTCCCCGCGGAGCTAGCACAGATACGCAGTATTTT.

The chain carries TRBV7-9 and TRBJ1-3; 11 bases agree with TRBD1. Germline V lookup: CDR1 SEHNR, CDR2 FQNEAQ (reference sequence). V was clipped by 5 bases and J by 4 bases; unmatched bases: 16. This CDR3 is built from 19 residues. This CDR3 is CASSRIGTGGKGPGNTIYF. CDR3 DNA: TGTGCCAGCAGCAGAATCGGGACAGGGGGTAAGGGCCCCGGAAACACCATATATTTT.

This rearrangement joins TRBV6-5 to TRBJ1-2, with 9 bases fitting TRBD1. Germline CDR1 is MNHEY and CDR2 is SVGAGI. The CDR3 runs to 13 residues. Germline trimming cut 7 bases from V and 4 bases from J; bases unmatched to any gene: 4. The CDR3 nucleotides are TGTGCCAGCACACCGGGACAGGGCTATGGCTACACCTTC. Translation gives CASTPGQGYGYTF.

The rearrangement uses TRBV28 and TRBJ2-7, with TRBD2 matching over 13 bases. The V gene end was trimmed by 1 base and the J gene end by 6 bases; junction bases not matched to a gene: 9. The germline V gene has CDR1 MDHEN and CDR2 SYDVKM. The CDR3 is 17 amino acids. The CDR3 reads CASSLSGTSGKRLEQYF. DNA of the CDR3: TGTGCCAGCAGTTTATCCGGGACTAGCGGGAAAAGGCTCGAGCAGTACTTC.

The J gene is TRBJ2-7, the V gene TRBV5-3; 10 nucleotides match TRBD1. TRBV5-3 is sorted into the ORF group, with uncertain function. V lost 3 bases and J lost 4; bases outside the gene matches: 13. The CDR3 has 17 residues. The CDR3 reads CARSSWERDRGVYEQYF. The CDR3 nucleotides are TGTGCCAGAAGCTCATGGGAGAGGGACAGGGGAGTGTACGAGCAGTACTTC.

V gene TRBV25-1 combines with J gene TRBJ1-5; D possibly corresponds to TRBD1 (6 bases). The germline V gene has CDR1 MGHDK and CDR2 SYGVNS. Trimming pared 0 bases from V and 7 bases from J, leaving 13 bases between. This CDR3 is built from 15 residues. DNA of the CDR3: TGTGCCAGCAGTGAATATCCCAGGGGAGGGCAGCCCCAGCATTTT. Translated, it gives CASSEYPRGGQPQHF.

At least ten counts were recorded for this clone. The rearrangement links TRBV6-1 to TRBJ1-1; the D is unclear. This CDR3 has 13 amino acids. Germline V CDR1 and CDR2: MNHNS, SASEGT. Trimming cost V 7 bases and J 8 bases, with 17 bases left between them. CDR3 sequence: CASIVGSTLEAFF. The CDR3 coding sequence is TGTGCCAGCATTGTAGGGAGTACCCTGGAAGCTTTCTTT.

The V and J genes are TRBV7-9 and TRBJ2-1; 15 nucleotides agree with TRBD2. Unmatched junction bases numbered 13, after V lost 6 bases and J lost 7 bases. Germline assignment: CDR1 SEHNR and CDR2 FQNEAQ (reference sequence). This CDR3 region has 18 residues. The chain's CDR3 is CASSWGLAGGRVKNEQFF. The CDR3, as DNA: TGTGCCAGCAGTTGGGGACTAGCGGGGGGCCGTGTGAAGAATGAGCAGTTCTTC.

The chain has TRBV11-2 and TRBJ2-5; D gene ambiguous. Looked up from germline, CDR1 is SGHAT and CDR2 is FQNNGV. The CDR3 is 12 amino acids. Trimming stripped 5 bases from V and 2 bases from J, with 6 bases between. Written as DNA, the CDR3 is TGTGCCAGCAGCCAGGATCAAGAGACCCAGTACTTC. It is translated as CASSQDQETQYF. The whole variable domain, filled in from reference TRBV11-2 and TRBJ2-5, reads EAGVAQSPRYKIIEKRQSVAFWCNPISGHATLYWYQQILGQGPKLLIQFQNNGVVDDSQLPKDRFSAERLKGVDSTLKIQPAKLEDSAVYLCASSQDQETQYFGPGTRLLVL.

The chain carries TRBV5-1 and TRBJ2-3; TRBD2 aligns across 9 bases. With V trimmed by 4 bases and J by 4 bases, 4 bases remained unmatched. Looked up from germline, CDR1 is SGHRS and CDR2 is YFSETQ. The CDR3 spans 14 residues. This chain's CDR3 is CASSGGLAADTQYF. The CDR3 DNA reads TGCGCCAGCAGCGGGGGACTAGCAGCAGATACGCAGTATTTT.

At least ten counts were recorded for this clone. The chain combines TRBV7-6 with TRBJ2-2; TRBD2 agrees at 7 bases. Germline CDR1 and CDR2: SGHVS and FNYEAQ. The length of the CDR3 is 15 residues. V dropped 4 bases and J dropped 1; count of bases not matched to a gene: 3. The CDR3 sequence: CASSSGGKNTGELFF. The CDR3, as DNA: TGTGCCAGCAGCTCCGGGGGGAAGAACACCGGGGAGCTGTTTTTT.

The CDR3 DNA sequence: TGCGCCAGCAGCCCCCTCGACTCACAAGAGACCCAGTACTTC. Protein sequence: CASSPLDSQETQYF. The gene calls are TRBV5-1 and TRBJ2-5; D unclear. The V end was cut by 4 bases, the J end by 2 bases, with 12 bases between. The CDR3 is 14 amino acids. Germline V gene sequence: CDR1 SGHRS, CDR2 YFSETQ. The full variable domain, in which reference TRBV5-1 and TRBJ2-5 provide the parts outside the CDR3, is KAGVTQTPRYLIKTRGQQVTLSCSPISGHRSVSWYQQTPGQGLQFLFEYFSETQRNKGNFPGRFSGRQFSNSRSEMNVSTLELGDSALYLCASSPLDSQETQYFGPGTRLLVL.

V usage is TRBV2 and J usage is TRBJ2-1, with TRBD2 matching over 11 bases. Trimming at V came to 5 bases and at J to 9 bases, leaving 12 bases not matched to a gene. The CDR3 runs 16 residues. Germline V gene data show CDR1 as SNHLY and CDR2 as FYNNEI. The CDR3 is CASSLVISGGAGEQFF. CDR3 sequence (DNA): TGTGCCAGCAGTCTCGTTATTAGCGGGGGGGCGGGTGAGCAGTTCTTC.

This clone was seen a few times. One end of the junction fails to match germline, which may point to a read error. This CDR3 reads CASSQDLGGNVLTF. The DNA for the CDR3 is TGTGCCAGCAGCCAAGATCTGGGGGGCAACGTCCTGACTTTC. V gene TRBV4-2 combines with J gene TRBJ2-6; a weak D match, TRBD2 (6 bases). Germline lookup yields CDR1 LGHNA and CDR2 YNFKEQ. This CDR3 spans 14 amino acids.

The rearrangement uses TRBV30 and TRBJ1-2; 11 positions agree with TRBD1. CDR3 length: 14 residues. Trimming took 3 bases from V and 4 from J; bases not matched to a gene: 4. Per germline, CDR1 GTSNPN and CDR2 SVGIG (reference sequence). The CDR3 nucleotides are TGTGCCTGGAGCAGGGACAGGGGGGGCTATGGCTACACCTTC. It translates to CAWSRDRGGYGYTF. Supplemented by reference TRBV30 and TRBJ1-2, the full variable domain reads SQTIHQWPATLVQPVGSPLSLECTVEGTSNPNLYWYRQAAGRGLQLLFYSVGIGQISSEVPQNLSASRPQDRQFILSSKKLLLSDSGFYLCAWSRDRGGYGYTFGSGTRLTVV.

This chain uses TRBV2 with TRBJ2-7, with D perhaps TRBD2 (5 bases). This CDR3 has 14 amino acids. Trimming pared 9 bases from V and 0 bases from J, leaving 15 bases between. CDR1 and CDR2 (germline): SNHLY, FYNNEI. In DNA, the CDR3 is TGTGCCAGATCTCGCGGACGGGACTCCTACGAGCAGTACTTC. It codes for CARSRGRDSYEQYF.